The 2 T cell receptor beta chains reported below all come from one sample, sequenced in a study of T cell responses to AZD1222 COVID-19 vaccine. Some clones are missing from TCRdb's copy, which holds only in-frame ones; the method was immunoSEQ multiplex PCR. The sample holds 150,000 to 200,000 clones, 80% to 95% seen once. Sequencing was performed on peripheral blood, taken 28 days after the second AZD1222 dose. The receptors shown here come from an adult who received the AZD1222 COVID-19 vaccine.

V is TRBV12-3 or TRBV12-4 and J is TRBJ1-2; D gene unclear. The V end lost 3 bases, the J end lost 4 bases, and 9 bases lay between the germline ends. There are 13 residues in the CDR3. The CDR3 DNA follows: TGTGCCAGCAGTTTGTCCAGCTTCTATGGCTACACCTTC. It translates to CASSLSSFYGYTF.

A single count supports this clone. This chain connects TRBV3-1 (or the pseudogene TRBV3-2) to TRBJ1-1; D perhaps matches TRBD1 (5 bases). CDR1 and CDR2 (germline): LGHDT, YNNKEL (reference sequence). V was pared by 4 bases and J by 1 base, with 7 bases between. The CDR3 is made up of 13 amino acids. This CDR3 is CASSRDRNTEAFF. CDR3 nucleotides: TGTGCCAGCAGCCGCGACAGGAACACTGAAGCTTTCTTT.